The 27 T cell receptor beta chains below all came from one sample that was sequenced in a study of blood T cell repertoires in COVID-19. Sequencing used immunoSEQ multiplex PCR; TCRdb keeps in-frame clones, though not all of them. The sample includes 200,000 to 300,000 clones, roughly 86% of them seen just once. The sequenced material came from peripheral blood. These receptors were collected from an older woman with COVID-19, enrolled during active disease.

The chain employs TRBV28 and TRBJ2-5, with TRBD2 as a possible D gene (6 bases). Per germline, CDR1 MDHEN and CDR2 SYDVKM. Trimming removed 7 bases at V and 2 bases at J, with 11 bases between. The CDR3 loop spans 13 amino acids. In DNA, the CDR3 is TGTGCCAGCAACCGGGACTTGCAAGAGACCCAGTACTTC. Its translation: CASNRDLQETQYF.

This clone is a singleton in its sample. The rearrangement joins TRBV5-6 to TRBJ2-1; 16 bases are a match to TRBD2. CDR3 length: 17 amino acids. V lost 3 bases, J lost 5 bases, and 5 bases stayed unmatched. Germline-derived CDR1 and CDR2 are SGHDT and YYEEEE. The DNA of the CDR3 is TGTGCCAGCAGCTGGGGACTAGCGGGAGGGAGGGACAATGAGCAGTTCTTC. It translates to CASSWGLAGGRDNEQFF.

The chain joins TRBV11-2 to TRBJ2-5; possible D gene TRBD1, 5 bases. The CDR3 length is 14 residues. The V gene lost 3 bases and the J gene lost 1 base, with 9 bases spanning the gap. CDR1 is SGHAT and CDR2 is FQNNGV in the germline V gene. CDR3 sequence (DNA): TGTGCCAGCAGCTTTCGAAGGGGCCAAGAGACCCAGTACTTC. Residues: CASSFRRGQETQYF.

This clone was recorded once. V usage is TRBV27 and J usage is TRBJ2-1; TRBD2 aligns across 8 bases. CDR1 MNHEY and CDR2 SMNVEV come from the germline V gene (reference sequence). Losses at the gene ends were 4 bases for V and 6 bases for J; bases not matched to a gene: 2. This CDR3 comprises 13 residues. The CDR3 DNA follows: TGTGCCAGCAGTTACGGGAGGGCCAATGAGCAGTTCTTC. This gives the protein CASSYGRANEQFF.

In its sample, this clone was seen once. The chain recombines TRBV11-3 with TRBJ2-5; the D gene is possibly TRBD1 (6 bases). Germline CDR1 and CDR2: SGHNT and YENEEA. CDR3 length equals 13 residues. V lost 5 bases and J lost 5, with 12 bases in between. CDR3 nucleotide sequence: TGTGCCAGCAGCCATGCTAGGGGGGAGACCCAGTACTTC. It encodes CASSHARGETQYF.

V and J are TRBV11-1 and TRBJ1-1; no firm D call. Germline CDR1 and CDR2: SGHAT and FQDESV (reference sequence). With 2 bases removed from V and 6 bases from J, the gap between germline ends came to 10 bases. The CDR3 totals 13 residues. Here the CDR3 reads CASSLKQLSEAFF. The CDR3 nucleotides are TGTGCCAGCAGCTTAAAACAGCTCTCTGAAGCTTTCTTT.

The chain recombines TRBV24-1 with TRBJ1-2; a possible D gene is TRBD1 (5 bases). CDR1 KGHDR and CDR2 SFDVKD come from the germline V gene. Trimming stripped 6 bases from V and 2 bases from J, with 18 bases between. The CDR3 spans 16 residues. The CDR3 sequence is CATSLGGGPPNYGYTF. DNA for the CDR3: TGTGCCACCAGTCTTGGGGGGGGACCTCCCAACTATGGCTACACCTTC.

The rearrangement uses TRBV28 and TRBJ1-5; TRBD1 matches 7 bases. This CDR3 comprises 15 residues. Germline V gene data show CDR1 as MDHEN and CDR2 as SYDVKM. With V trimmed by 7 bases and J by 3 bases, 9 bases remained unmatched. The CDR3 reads CASKPRDRVNQPQHF. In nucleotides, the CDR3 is TGTGCCAGCAAACCCCGGGACAGAGTCAATCAGCCCCAGCATTTT. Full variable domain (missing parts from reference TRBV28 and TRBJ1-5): DVKVTQSSRYLVKRTGEKVFLECVQDMDHENMFWYRQDPGLGLRLIYFSYDVKMKEKGDIPEGYSVSREKKERFSLILESASTNQTSMYLCASKPRDRVNQPQHFGDGTRLSIL.

This chain's CDR3 is CASRIIAGGYTDTQYF. The CDR3 DNA sequence: TGTGCCAGCAGGATCATAGCGGGAGGCTACACAGATACGCAGTATTTT. This chain links TRBV27 with TRBJ2-3, with 10 bases aligning to TRBD2. The CDR3 extends over 16 amino acids. Germline V CDR1 and CDR2: MNHEY, SMNVEV (reference sequence). V was pared by 6 bases and J by 2 bases, with 8 bases of the junction left unmatched.

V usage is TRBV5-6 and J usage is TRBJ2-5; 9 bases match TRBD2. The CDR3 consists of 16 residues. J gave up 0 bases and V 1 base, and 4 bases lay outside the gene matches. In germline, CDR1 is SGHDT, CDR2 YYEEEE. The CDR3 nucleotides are TGTGCCAGCAGCTTGATGAGCGGGAGGTACCAAGAGACCCAGTACTTC. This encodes CASSLMSGRYQETQYF.

The CDR3 loop is CASSQEGRGGTDTQYF. The CDR3, as DNA: TGCGCCAGCAGCCAAGAGGGCAGGGGTGGGACAGATACGCAGTATTTT. The J gene is TRBJ2-3, the V gene TRBV4-1; a weak D match, TRBD1 (6 bases). The length of the CDR3 is 16 residues. V lost 0 bases and J 3 bases, leaving 13 bases between the germline ends. Per the germline V gene, CDR1 is MGHRA and CDR2 is YSYEKL.

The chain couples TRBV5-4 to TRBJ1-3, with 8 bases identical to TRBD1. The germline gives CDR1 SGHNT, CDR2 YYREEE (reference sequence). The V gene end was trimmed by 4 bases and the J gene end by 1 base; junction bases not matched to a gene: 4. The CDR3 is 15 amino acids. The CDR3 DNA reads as TGTGCCAGCAGCATACGACAGGGGTCTGGAAACACCATATATTTT. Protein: CASSIRQGSGNTIYF.

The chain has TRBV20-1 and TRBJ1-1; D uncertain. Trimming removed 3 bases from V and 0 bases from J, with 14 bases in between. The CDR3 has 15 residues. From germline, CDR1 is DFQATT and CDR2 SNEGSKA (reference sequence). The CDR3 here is CSASYDTEMNTEAFF. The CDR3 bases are TGCAGTGCTAGTTACGATACTGAAATGAACACTGAAGCTTTCTTT.

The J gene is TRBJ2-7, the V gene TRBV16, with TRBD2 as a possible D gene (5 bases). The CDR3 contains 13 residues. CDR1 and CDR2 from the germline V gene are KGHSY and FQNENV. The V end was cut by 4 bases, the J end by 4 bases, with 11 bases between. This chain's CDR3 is CASSPSRGYEQYF. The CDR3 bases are TGTGCCAGCAGCCCATCCCGGGGATACGAGCAGTACTTC.

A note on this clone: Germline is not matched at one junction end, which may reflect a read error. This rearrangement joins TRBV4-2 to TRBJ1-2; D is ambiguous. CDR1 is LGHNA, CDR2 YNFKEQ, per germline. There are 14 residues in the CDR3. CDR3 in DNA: TGTGCCAGCAGCCAAGATAGAAGGGAGGGCCCGGGGTTCTTC. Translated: CASSQDRREGPGFF.

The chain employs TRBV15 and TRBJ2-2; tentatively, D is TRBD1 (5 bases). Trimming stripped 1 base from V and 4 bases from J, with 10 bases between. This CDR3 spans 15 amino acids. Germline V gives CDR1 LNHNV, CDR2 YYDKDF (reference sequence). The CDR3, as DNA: TGTGCCACCAGCAGAGCTCGACAGATCACCGGGGAGCTGTTTTTT. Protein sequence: CATSRARQITGELFF.

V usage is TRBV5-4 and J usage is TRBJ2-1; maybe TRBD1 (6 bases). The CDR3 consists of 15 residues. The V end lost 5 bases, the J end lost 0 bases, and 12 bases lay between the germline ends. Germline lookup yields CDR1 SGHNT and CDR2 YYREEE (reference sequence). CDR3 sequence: CASRTDRSSYNEQFF. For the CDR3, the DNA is TGTGCCAGCAGGACCGACAGGAGCTCCTACAATGAGCAGTTCTTC. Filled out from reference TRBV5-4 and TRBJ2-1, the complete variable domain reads ETGVTQSPTHLIKTRGQQVTLRCSSQSGHNTVSWYQQALGQGPQFIFQYYREEENGRGNFPPRFSGLQFPNYSSELNVNALELDDSALYLCASRTDRSSYNEQFFGPGTRLTVL.

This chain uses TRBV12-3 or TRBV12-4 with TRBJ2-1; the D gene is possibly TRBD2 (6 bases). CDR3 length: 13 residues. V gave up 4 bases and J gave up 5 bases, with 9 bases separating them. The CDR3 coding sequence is TGTGCCAGCAGTTGGGGACTTCACAATGAGCAGTTCTTC. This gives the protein CASSWGLHNEQFF.

CDR3 region: CASSDPGQGYYGYTF. CDR3 bases: TGTGCCAGCAGCGACCCGGGACAGGGATACTATGGCTACACCTTC. The chain employs TRBV27 and TRBJ1-2; 9 bases agree with TRBD1. The ends lost 6 bases at V and 3 bases at J; junction bases unmatched: 8. Germline V gene lookup returns CDR1 MNHEY and CDR2 SMNVEV (reference sequence). The CDR3 spans 15 residues.

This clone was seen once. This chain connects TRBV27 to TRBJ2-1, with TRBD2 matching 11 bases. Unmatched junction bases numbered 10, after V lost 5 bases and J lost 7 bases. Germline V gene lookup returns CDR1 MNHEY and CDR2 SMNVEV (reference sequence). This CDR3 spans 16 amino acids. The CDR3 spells CASSPELAGVSNEQFF. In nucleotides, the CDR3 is TGTGCCAGCAGTCCGGAACTAGCGGGAGTGAGTAATGAGCAGTTCTTC.

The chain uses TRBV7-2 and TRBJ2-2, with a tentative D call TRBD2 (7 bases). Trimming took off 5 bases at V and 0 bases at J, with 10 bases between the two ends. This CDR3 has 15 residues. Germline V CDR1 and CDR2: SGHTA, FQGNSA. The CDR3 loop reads CASSRGGANTGELFF. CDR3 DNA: TGTGCCAGCAGCAGGGGGGGCGCGAACACCGGGGAGCTGTTTTTT. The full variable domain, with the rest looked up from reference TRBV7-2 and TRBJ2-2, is GAGVSQSPSNKVTEKGKDVELRCDPISGHTALYWYRQSLGQGLEFLIYFQGNSAPDKSGLPSDRFSAERTGGSVSTLTIQRTQQEDSAVYLCASSRGGANTGELFFGEGSRLTVL.

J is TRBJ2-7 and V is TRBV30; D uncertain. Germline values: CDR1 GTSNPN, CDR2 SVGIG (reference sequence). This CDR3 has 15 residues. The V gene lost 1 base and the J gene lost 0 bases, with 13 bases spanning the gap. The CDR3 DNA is TGTGCCTGGAGTGGACCCCAAGGCGGCTCCTACGAGCAGTACTTC. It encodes CAWSGPQGGSYEQYF.

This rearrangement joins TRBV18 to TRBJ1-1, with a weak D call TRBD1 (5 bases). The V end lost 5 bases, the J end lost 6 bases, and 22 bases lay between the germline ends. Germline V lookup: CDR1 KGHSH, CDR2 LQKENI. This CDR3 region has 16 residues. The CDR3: CASSEQRGTTLAEAFF. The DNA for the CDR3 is TGTGCCAGCTCAGAGCAAAGGGGTACCACCCTGGCTGAAGCTTTCTTT.

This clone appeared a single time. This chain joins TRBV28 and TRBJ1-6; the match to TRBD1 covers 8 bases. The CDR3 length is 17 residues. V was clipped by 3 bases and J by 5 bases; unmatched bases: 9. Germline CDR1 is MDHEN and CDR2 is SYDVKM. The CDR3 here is CASSLGGAGGHNSPLHF. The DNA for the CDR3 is TGTGCCAGCAGTTTGGGGGGGGCAGGGGGCCATAATTCACCCCTCCACTTT.

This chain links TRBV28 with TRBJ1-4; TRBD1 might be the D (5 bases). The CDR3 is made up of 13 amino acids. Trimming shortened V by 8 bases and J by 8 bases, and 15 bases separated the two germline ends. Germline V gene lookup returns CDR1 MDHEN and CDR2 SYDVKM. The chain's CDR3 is CASGGGASEKLFF. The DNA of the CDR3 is TGTGCCAGCGGAGGAGGGGCCAGCGAAAAACTGTTTTTT.

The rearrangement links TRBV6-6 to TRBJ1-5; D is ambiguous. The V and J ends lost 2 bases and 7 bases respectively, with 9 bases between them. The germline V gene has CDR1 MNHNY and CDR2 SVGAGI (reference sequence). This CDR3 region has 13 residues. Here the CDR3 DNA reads TGTGCCAGCAGTTACGAGGTTCTGCAGCCCCAGCATTTT. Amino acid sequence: CASSYEVLQPQHF.

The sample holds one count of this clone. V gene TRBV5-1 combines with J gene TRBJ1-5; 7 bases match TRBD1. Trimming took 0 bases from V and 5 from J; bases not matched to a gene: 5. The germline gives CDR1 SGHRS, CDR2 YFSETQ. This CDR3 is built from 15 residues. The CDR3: CASSLEGTVYQPQHF. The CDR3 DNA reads TGCGCCAGCAGCTTGGAGGGGACAGTTTATCAGCCCCAGCATTTT.